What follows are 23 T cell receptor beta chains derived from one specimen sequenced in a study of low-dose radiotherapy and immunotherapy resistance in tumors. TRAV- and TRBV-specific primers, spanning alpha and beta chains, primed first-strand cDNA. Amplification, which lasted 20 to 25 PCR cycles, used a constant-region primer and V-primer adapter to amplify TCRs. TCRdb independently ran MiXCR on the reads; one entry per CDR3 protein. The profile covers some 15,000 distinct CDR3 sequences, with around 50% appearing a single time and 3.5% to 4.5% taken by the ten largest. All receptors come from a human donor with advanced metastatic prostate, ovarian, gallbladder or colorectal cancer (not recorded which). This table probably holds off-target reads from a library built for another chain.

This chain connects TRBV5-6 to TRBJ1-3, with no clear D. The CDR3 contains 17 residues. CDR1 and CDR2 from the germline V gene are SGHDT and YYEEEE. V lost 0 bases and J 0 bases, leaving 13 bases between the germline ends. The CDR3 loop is CASSLGGLSISGNTIYF. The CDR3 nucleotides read TGTGCCAGCAGCTTGGGCGGACTGAGCATCTCTGGAAACACCATATATTTT.

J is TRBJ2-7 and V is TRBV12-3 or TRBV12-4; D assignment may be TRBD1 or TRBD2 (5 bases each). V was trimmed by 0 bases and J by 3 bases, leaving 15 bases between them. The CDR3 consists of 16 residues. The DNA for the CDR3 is TGTGCCAGCAGTTTAGCGAGGGGCCATAGGGTCTACGAGCAGTACTTC. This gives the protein CASSLARGHRVYEQYF.

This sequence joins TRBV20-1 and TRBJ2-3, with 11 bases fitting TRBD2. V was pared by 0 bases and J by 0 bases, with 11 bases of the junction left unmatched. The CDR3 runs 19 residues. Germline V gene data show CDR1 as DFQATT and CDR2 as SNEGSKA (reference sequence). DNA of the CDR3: TGCAGTGCTAGAGATCGAAGGCTAGCGGGAGGTACTAGCACAGATACGCAGTATTTT. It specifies CSARDRRLAGGTSTDTQYF.

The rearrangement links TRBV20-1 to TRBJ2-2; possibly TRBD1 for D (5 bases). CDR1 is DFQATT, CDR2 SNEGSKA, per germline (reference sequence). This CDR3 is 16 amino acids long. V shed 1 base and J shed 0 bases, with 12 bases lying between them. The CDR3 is CSARVQGRANTGELFF. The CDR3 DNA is TGCAGTGCTAGAGTTCAGGGTCGTGCGAACACCGGGGAGCTGTTTTTT.

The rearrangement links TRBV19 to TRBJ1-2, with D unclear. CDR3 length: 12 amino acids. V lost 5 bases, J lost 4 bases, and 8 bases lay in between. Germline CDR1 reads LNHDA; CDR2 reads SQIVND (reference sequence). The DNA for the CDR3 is TGTGCCAGTAGTGTCACGGCCTATGGCTACACCTTC. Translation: CASSVTAYGYTF.

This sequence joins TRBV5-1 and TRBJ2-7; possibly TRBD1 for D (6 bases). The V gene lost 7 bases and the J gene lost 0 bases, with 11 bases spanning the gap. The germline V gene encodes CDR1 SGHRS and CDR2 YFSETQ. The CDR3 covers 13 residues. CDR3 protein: CASEGQNSYEQYF. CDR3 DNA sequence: TGCGCCAGCGAAGGACAGAACTCCTACGAGCAGTACTTC.

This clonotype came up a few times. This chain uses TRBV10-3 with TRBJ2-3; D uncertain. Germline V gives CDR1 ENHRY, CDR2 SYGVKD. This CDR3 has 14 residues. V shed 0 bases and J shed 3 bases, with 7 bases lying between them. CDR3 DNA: TGTGCCATCAGTGAGTCCGTGAGGACAGATACGCAGTATTTT. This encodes CAISESVRTDTQYF.

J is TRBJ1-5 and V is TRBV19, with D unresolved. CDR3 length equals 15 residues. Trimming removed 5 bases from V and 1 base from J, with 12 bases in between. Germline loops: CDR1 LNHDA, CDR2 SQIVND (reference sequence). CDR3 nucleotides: TGTGCCAGTAGTGACGGGTCTATGAGCAATCAGCCCCAGCATTTT. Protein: CASSDGSMSNQPQHF.

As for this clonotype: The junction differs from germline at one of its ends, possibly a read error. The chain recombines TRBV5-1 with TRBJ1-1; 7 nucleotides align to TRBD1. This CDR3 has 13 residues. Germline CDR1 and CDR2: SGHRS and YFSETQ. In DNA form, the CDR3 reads TGTGCCAGCAGCTCCGGGACAGCCACTGAAGCTTTCTTT. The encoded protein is CASSSGTATEAFF.

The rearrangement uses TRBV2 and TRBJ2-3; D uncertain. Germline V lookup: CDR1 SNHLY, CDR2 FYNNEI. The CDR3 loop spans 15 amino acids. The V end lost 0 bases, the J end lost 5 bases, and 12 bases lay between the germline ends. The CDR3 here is CASSEAQFSRDTQYF. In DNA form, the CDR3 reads TGTGCCAGCAGTGAAGCGCAGTTCAGTAGAGATACGCAGTATTTT. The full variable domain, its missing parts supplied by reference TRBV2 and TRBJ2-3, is EPEVTQTPSHQVTQMGQEVILRCVPISNHLYFYWYRQILGQKVEFLVSFYNNEISEKSEIFDDQFSVERPDGSNFTLKIRSTKLEDSAMYFCASSEAQFSRDTQYFGPGTRLTVL.

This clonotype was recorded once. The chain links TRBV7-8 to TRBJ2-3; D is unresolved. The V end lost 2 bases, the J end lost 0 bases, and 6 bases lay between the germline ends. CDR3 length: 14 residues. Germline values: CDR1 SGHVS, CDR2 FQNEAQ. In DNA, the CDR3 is TGTGCCAGCAGCTTAAGCCCTAGCACAGATACGCAGTATTTT. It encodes CASSLSPSTDTQYF.

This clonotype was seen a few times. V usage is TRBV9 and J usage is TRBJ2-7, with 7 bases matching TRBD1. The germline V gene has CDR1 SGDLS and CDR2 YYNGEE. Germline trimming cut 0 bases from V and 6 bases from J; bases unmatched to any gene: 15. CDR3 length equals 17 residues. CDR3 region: CASSVGGLQGKYAEQYF. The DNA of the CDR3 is TGTGCCAGCAGCGTAGGCGGCTTACAGGGGAAGTATGCCGAGCAGTACTTC.

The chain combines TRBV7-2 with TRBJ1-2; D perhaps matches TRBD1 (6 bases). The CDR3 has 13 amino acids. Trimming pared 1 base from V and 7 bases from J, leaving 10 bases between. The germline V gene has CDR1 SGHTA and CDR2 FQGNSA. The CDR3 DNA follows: TGTGCCAGCAGCTTAGGGGGGGCATTTGGCTACACCTTC. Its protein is CASSLGGAFGYTF.

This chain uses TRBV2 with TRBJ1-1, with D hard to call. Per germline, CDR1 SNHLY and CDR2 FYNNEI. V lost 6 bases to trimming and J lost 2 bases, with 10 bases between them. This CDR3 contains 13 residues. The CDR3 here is CASRFQKNTEAFF. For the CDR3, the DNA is TGTGCCAGCAGGTTCCAAAAAAACACTGAAGCTTTCTTT.

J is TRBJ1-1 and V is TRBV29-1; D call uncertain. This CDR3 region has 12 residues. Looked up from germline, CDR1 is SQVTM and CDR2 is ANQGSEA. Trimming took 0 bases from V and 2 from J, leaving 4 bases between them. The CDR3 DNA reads TGCAGCGTTGAAGAGTCCAACACTGAAGCTTTCTTT. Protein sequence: CSVEESNTEAFF.

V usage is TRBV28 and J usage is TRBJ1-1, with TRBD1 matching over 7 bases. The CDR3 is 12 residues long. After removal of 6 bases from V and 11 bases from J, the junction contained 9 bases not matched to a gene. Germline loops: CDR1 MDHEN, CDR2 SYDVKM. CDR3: CASRPDRLVAFF. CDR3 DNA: TGTGCCAGCAGACCGGACAGGCTGGTGGCTTTCTTT.

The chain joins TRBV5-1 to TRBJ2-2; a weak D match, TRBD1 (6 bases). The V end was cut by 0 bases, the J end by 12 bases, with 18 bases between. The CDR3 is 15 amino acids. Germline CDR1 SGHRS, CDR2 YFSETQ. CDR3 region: CASSLEQGSVSKLFF. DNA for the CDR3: TGCGCCAGCAGCTTGGAACAGGGTTCGGTGTCGAAGCTGTTTTTT.

The CDR3 sequence: CASSEVLGGEQYF. CDR3 bases: TGTGCCAGCAGTGAAGTTCTGGGGGGCGAGCAGTACTTC. This chain uses TRBV6-2 or TRBV6-3 with TRBJ2-7; tentatively, D is TRBD2 (6 bases). The CDR3 contains 13 residues. Germline V gene data show CDR1 as MNHEY and CDR2 as SVGEGT. V lost 5 bases, J lost 6 bases, and 14 bases lay in between.

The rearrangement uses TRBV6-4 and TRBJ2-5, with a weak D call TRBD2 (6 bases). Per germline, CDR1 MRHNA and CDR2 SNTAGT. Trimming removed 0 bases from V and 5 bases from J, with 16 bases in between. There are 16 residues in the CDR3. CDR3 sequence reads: CASSDSSAGADETQYF. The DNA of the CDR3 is TGTGCCAGCAGTGACTCTTCAGCGGGTGCCGATGAGACCCAGTACTTC.

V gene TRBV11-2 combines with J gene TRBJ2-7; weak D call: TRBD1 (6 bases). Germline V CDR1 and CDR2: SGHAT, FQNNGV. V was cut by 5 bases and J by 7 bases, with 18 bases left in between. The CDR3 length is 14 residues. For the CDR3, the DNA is TGTGCCAGCAGCCAACCGGGACACCTTCGGGAGCAGTACTTC. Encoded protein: CASSQPGHLREQYF.

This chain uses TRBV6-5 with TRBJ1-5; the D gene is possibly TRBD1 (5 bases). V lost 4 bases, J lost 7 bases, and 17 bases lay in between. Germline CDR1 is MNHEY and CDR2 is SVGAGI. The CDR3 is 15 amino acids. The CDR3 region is CASSSKDRVWQPQHF. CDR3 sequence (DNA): TGTGCCAGCAGTTCCAAAGACAGAGTATGGCAGCCCCAGCATTTT.

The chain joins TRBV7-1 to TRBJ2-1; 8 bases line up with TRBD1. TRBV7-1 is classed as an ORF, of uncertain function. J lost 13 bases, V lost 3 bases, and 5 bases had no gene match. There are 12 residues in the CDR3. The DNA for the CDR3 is TGTGCCAGCAGCTCGACAGGGGTGCTTCAGTTCTTC. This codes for CASSSTGVLQFF.

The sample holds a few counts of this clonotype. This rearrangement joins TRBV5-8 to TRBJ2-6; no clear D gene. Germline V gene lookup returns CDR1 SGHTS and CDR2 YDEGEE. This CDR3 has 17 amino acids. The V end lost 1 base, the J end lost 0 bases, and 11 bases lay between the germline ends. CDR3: CASSLSVSSSGANVLTF. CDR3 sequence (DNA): TGTGCCAGCAGCTTGTCGGTCAGTTCCTCTGGGGCCAACGTCCTGACTTTC.